Below are 26 T cell receptor beta chains sequenced from a single sample in a study of cytomegalovirus exposure and HLA in healthy donors. The method was immunoSEQ multiplex PCR; TCRdb's version includes in-frame clones alone and lacks a portion of them. The table lists around 61,000 clones, approximately 94% of them singletons, with 0.9% to 1.4% in the top ten. Sequencing was performed on PBMCs. Receptor source: a young man in good health and CMV-seronegative.

CDR3 in DNA: TGTGCCAGCAGCTTAGCACGGTGGAGTACTGAAGCTTTCTTT. It codes for CASSLARWSTEAFF. The rearrangement links TRBV11-1 to TRBJ1-1; D gene ambiguous. Between the trimmed V and J ends, which lost 0 bases and 5 bases, there was a span of 10 bases. The CDR3 length is 14 residues. CDR1 and CDR2 from the germline V gene are SGHAT and FQDESV (reference sequence).

The chain combines TRBV6-1 with TRBJ2-1; possible D gene TRBD2, 5 bases. The CDR3 extends over 15 amino acids. V lost 8 bases and J 3 bases, leaving 17 bases between the germline ends. CDR1 is MNHNS, CDR2 SASEGT, per germline. CDR3 DNA: TGTGCCAGCGTTAGTTTCCTAGCTGGCTACAATGAGCAGTTCTTC. Amino acids: CASVSFLAGYNEQFF.

The CDR3 DNA sequence: TGTGCCAGCAGTGAACCTTCAGGGTCTGGGATATTTGGTCAGCCCCAGCATTTT. Protein product: CASSEPSGSGIFGQPQHF. The chain employs TRBV6-1 and TRBJ1-5; TRBD1 is a possible D gene (5 bases). The germline V and J ends were trimmed by 2 bases and 6 bases, with 23 bases remaining between them. The CDR3 covers 18 residues. Looked up from germline, CDR1 is MNHNS and CDR2 is SASEGT.

This chain uses TRBV11-2 with TRBJ2-1; 7 nucleotides agree with TRBD2. V lost 6 bases, J lost 9 bases, and 8 bases stayed unmatched. This CDR3 spans 13 amino acids. The germline V gene encodes CDR1 SGHAT and CDR2 FQNNGV. The CDR3 DNA reads TGTGCCAGCAGTGGGACTACCGATGGTGAGCAGTTCTTC. Protein: CASSGTTDGEQFF. Full variable domain (remainder filled in from reference TRBV11-2 and TRBJ2-1): EAGVAQSPRYKIIEKRQSVAFWCNPISGHATLYWYQQILGQGPKLLIQFQNNGVVDDSQLPKDRFSAERLKGVDSTLKIQPAKLEDSAVYLCASSGTTDGEQFFGPGTRLTVL.

The chain carries TRBV7-9 and TRBJ1-1; the match to TRBD1 covers 10 bases. The CDR3 is made up of 16 amino acids. V was pared by 3 bases and J by 6 bases, with 10 bases of the junction left unmatched. Germline V gene sequence: CDR1 SEHNR, CDR2 FQNEAQ (reference sequence). The CDR3 nucleotides are TGTGCCAGCAGCTTGACAGGGGGCGGAAGGGAGGCTGAAGCTTTCTTT. It specifies CASSLTGGGREAEAFF.

This clone showed up just a few times. CDR3 sequence: CASSPAIGKNIQYF. The CDR3 nucleotides read TGTGCCAGCTCACCCGCGATCGGGAAAAACATTCAGTACTTC. This chain uses TRBV18 with TRBJ2-4; D not resolved. The germline V gene encodes CDR1 KGHSH and CDR2 LQKENI. This CDR3 region has 14 residues. Trimming took 3 bases from V and 4 from J, leaving 10 bases between them.

The genes are TRBV11-3 and TRBJ2-2, with 8 bases aligning to TRBD2. Unmatched junction bases numbered 4, after V lost 8 bases and J lost 2 bases. The germline gives CDR1 SGHNT, CDR2 YENEEA. This CDR3 is built from 14 residues. DNA for the CDR3: TGTGCCAGCGACCGGGAGGGAAACACCGGGGAGCTGTTTTTT. The encoded protein is CASDREGNTGELFF.

This clone has just one count. The V gene is TRBV13, the J gene TRBJ2-5, with D possibly being TRBD2 (6 bases). This CDR3 has 16 residues. Per the germline V gene, CDR1 is PRHDT and CDR2 is FYEKMQ (reference sequence). Trimming took off 5 bases at V and 3 bases at J, with 19 bases between the two ends. CDR3 loop: CASSAMGTSWEETQYF. CDR3 coding DNA: TGTGCCAGCAGCGCAATGGGGACTTCCTGGGAAGAGACCCAGTACTTC.

This chain uses TRBV28 with TRBJ2-7; 11 nucleotides line up with TRBD1. V lost 4 bases, J lost 6 bases, and 8 bases stayed unmatched. The CDR3 spans 15 residues. Germline lookup yields CDR1 MDHEN and CDR2 SYDVKM. The CDR3 region has the DNA TGTGCCAGCAGTTCGCCGGGACAGGGGGTTTTCGAGCAGTACTTC. Translation gives CASSSPGQGVFEQYF. Looking up the rest from reference TRBV28 and TRBJ2-7 gives the full variable domain: DVKVTQSSRYLVKRTGEKVFLECVQDMDHENMFWYRQDPGLGLRLIYFSYDVKMKEKGDIPEGYSVSREKKERFSLILESASTNQTSMYLCASSSPGQGVFEQYFGPGTRLTVT.

A note on this clone: This sample also contains other DNA sequences that code for the same CDR3. This chain joins TRBV11-3 and TRBJ2-1; maybe TRBD1 (6 bases). V dropped 1 base and J dropped 7 bases, with 11 bases sitting between them. The CDR3 runs 14 residues. Germline CDR1 reads SGHNT; CDR2 reads YENEEA. CDR3 DNA: TGTGCCAGCAGCTTAGTTGGGGGCGGGAATGAGCAGTTCTTC. It yields the protein CASSLVGGGNEQFF.

CDR3 sequence reads: CAVPGQGRNEQYF. CDR3 DNA sequence: TGTGCCGTGCCCGGACAGGGTCGCAACGAGCAGTACTTC. This sequence joins TRBV2 and TRBJ2-7; 8 bases align to TRBD1. Trimming at V came to 11 bases and at J to 5 bases, leaving 11 bases not matched to a gene. This CDR3 comprises 13 residues. Germline CDR1 reads SNHLY; CDR2 reads FYNNEI.

J is TRBJ2-1 and V is TRBV28, with 7 positions matching TRBD1. This CDR3 has 16 residues. The germline gives CDR1 MDHEN, CDR2 SYDVKM. V gave up 1 base and J gave up 2 bases; unmatched junction bases: 5. The CDR3 sequence is CASSLLGGQAYNEQFF. In DNA form, the CDR3 reads TGTGCCAGCAGTTTATTAGGGGGCCAGGCCTACAATGAGCAGTTCTTC.

This clone was recorded once. This chain connects TRBV7-2 to TRBJ2-2; TRBD1 aligns across 9 bases. The V gene end was trimmed by 4 bases and the J gene end by 4 bases; junction bases not matched to a gene: 7. The germline gives CDR1 SGHTA, CDR2 FQGNSA. The CDR3 is 16 amino acids. The CDR3 DNA follows: TGTGCCAGCAGCTCCAGGACAGGGGTGGGCACCGGGGAGCTGTTTTTT. Translation gives CASSSRTGVGTGELFF.

J is TRBJ2-3 and V is TRBV29-1; 14 nucleotides match TRBD2. The V and J ends lost 2 bases and 0 bases, in that order; junction bases with no gene match: 7. Germline-derived CDR1 and CDR2 are SQVTM and ANQGSEA. The CDR3 loop spans 18 amino acids. Here the CDR3 reads CSVEWGTSGSWSTDTQYF. CDR3 bases: TGCAGCGTTGAATGGGGGACTAGCGGGAGTTGGAGCACAGATACGCAGTATTTT.

The chain has TRBV12-5 and TRBJ2-2; TRBD2 agrees at 9 bases. From germline, CDR1 is LGHNT and CDR2 FRNRAP. This CDR3 is 16 amino acids long. V lost 2 bases and J lost 5; bases outside the gene matches: 6. This CDR3 reads CASGLMRGGATGELFF. As DNA, the CDR3 is TGTGCTAGTGGTTTGATGCGGGGGGGCGCAACCGGGGAGCTGTTTTTT.

In this sample, this clone turned up once. The V and J genes are TRBV7-9 and TRBJ1-4; TRBD1 agrees at 8 bases. This CDR3 comprises 15 residues. The V gene's germline CDR1 is SEHNR and CDR2 FQNEAQ (reference sequence). The V segment lost 6 bases and the J segment 3 bases; nucleotides outside the gene matches: 6. The CDR3 DNA is TGTGCCAGCAGTGGACAGGGAAGGCCTAATGAAAAACTGTTTTTT. Its protein is CASSGQGRPNEKLFF.

This chain uses TRBV5-1 with TRBJ1-1; 8 bases are shared with TRBD1. The CDR3 runs 14 residues. The germline CDR1 and CDR2 sequences are SGHRS and YFSETQ. The trim removed 4 bases at V and 4 bases at J, leaving 6 bases unmatched. This CDR3 reads CASSVGQGTTEAFF. CDR3 DNA sequence: TGCGCCAGCAGCGTCGGACAGGGAACCACTGAAGCTTTCTTT.

The chain combines TRBV7-9 with TRBJ1-1; tentatively, D is TRBD1 (5 bases). Germline CDR1 reads SEHNR; CDR2 reads FQNEAQ (reference sequence). Trimming shortened V by 5 bases and J by 0 bases, and 10 bases separated the two germline ends. This CDR3 is built from 14 residues. CDR3 nucleotides: TGTGCCAGCAGCCGGACGGACATGAACACTGAAGCTTTCTTT. Translated, it gives CASSRTDMNTEAFF.

Comment on this clone: The junction differs from germline at one of its ends, possibly a read error. The chain carries TRBV7-7 and TRBJ2-6; D remains unclear. This CDR3 region has 16 residues. CDR1 SSHAT and CDR2 FNYEAQ come from the germline V gene (reference sequence). CDR3 residues: CASSPSLGSGANVLTF. As DNA, the CDR3 is TGTGCTAGCAGCCCAAGCCTTGGCTCTGGGGCCAACGTCCTGACTTTC.

This chain connects TRBV28 to TRBJ1-5; no reliable D call. V lost 3 bases, J lost 7 bases, and 10 bases lay in between. The CDR3 is 13 amino acids. Germline V gene data show CDR1 as MDHEN and CDR2 as SYDVKM. CDR3 protein: CASSFKPGQPQHF. The CDR3 DNA reads as TGTGCCAGCAGTTTTAAACCGGGACAGCCCCAGCATTTT.

This sequence joins TRBV5-1 and TRBJ2-1; perhaps TRBD2 as D (6 bases). Germline V CDR1 and CDR2: SGHRS, YFSETQ. With 0 bases removed from V and 4 bases from J, the gap between germline ends came to 11 bases. The CDR3 is made up of 15 amino acids. The CDR3 DNA is TGCGCCAGCAGCTTGGGACTAGTCTCTTACAATGAGCAGTTCTTC. It yields the protein CASSLGLVSYNEQFF.

The genes are TRBV6-5 and TRBJ2-7; maybe TRBD1 (6 bases). This CDR3 spans 13 amino acids. The V end was cut by 7 bases, the J end by 3 bases, with 13 bases between. Germline V gene lookup returns CDR1 MNHEY and CDR2 SVGAGI. CDR3 region: CASIKQGGYEQYF. In DNA form, the CDR3 reads TGTGCCAGCATCAAACAGGGCGGCTACGAGCAGTACTTC.

The CDR3 sequence is CASSFRDSSYNEQFF. In DNA form, the CDR3 reads TGTGCCAGCAGCTTCAGGGATAGCTCCTACAATGAGCAGTTCTTC. The V call is TRBV11-3, the J call TRBJ2-1; weak D call: TRBD1 (5 bases). CDR1 and CDR2 from the germline V gene are SGHNT and YENEEA. The CDR3 runs to 15 residues. Trimming cost V 3 bases and J 0 bases, with 9 bases left between them.

The gene calls are TRBV4-3 and TRBJ2-1; tentatively, D is TRBD2 (6 bases). CDR1 and CDR2 (germline): LGHNA, YSLEER. Trimming stripped 3 bases from V and 0 bases from J, with 12 bases between. This CDR3 is 16 amino acids long. CDR3 loop: CASSQVAESSYNEQFF. The CDR3 bases are TGCGCCAGCAGCCAGGTAGCGGAAAGCTCCTACAATGAGCAGTTCTTC.

V usage is TRBV28 and J usage is TRBJ2-1, with a weak D call TRBD2 (5 bases). The CDR3 is 15 residues long. Trimming shortened V by 4 bases and J by 2 bases, and 12 bases separated the two germline ends. Germline V gives CDR1 MDHEN, CDR2 SYDVKM. This CDR3 reads CASSSSRGPYNEQFF. For the CDR3, the DNA is TGTGCCAGCAGTTCCTCCCGCGGGCCCTACAATGAGCAGTTCTTC.

This clone was counted between two and nine times. This chain's CDR3 is CASTKASYEQYF. The CDR3 bases are TGCGCCAGCACTAAAGCCTCTTACGAGCAGTACTTC. The chain links TRBV10-2 to TRBJ2-7; D not resolved. Germline CDR1 is WSHSY and CDR2 is SAAADI. CDR3 size: 12 residues. Trimming stripped 7 bases from V and 4 bases from J, with 11 bases between.